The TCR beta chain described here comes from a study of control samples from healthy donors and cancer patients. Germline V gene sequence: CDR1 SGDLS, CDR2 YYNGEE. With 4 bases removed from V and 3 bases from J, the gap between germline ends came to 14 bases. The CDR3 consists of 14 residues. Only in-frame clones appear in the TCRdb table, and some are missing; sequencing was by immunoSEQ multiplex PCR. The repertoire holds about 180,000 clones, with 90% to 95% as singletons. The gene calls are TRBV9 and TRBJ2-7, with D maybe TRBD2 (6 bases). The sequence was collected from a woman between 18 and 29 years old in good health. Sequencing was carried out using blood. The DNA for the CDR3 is TGTGCCAGCAGCCCCGGAGGGGCCAGCTACGAGCAGTACTTC. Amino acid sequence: CASSPGGASYEQYF.